This TCR beta chain was sequenced during a study of beta chain features in type 1 diabetes. The CDR3 runs to 14 residues. Trimming removed 4 bases at V and 3 bases at J, with 15 bases between. The germline CDR1 and CDR2 sequences are GTSNPN and SVGIG (reference sequence). Concerning this clone itself: Antigen: not known.

Study-wide results and caveats: Here, the possible influence of HLA type (on TCRB rearrangement) remained unresolved. Among all four CD4+ subsets, Type 1 diabetes patients had TCRB CDR3s that were moderately but significantly shorter. In patients and controls equally, PCR might favor templates that are shorter.

Sorted cells reached over 95% purity in every population. What was sequenced were expressed TCRB transcripts, since all of the isolated RNA had been reverse transcribed. Data came from immunoSEQ multiplex PCR; TCRdb stores just in-frame clones and leaves some out. This sample has 85,000 to 110,000 clones; 25% to 30% occur once, and the top ten carry roughly 0.58%. The chain uses TRBV30 and TRBJ1-1; D remains ambiguous. The sample was central memory CD4+ T cells from blood. This TCR derives from a woman in her late teens or twenties with type 1 diabetes. The CDR3 loop is CAWMRSPADTEAFF. In DNA form, the CDR3 reads TGTGCCTGGATGCGGAGCCCTGCGGACACTGAAGCTTTCTTT. Combining the CDR3 with reference TRBV30 and TRBJ1-1 gives the whole variable domain SQTIHQWPATLVQPVGSPLSLECTVEGTSNPNLYWYRQAAGRGLQLLFYSVGIGQISSEVPQNLSASRPQDRQFILSSKKLLLSDSGFYLCAWMRSPADTEAFFGQGTRLTVV.